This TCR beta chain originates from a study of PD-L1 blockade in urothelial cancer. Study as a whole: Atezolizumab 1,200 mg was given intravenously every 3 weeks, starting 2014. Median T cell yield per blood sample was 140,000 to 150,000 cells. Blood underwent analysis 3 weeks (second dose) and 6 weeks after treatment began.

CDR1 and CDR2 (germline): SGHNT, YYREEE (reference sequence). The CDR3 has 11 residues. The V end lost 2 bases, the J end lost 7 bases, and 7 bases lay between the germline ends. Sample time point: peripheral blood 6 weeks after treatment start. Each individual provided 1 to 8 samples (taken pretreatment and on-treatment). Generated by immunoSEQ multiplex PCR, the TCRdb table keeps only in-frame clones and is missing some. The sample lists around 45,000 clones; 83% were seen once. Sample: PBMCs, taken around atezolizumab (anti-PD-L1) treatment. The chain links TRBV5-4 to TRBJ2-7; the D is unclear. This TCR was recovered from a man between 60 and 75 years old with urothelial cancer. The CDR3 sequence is CASSFGIEQYF. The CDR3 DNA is TGTGCCAGCAGCTTCGGTATAGAGCAGTACTTC.